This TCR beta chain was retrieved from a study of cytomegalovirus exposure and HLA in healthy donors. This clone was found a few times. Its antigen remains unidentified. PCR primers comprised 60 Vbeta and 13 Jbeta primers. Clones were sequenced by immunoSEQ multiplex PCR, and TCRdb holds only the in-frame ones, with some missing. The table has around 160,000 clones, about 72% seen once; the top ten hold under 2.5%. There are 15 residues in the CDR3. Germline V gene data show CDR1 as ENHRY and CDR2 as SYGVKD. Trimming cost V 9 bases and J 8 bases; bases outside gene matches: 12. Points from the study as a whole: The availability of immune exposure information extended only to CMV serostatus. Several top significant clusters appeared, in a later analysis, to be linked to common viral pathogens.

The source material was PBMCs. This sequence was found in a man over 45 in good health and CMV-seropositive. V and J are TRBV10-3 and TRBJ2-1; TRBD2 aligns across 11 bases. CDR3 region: CAMTSGEGTFDEQFF. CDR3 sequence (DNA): TGTGCCATGACTAGCGGGGAAGGGACTTTCGATGAGCAGTTCTTC.